One T cell receptor (beta chain) is described in this entry. The CDR3 is 11 amino acids. CDR1 is DFQATT, CDR2 SNEGSKA, per germline (reference sequence). V was trimmed by 6 bases and J by 8 bases, leaving 10 bases between them. Authors' data handling: Reference gene primer amplification gave estimated nucleated cell counts. Some clones are missing from TCRdb's copy, which holds only in-frame ones; the method was immunoSEQ multiplex PCR. The V and J calls and clone size are taken from that table; D and trimming were inferred from the DNA. Here the sample spans over 150,000 clones, about three quarters being singletons. These data originate in a study of blood T cell repertoires in COVID-19.

This receptor was obtained from a man aged 60-69 years with acute or convalescent COVID-19. Material: peripheral blood. The V gene is TRBV20-1, the J gene TRBJ1-4; D is perhaps TRBD1 (5 bases). This CDR3 is CSAEEGEKLFF. The CDR3 bases are TGCAGTGCGGAGGAGGGGGAAAAACTGTTTTTT.